One and the same sample provided the 9 T cell receptor beta chains below, sequenced in a study of blood T cell repertoires in COVID-19 (TCRdb year 2020). Libraries were prepared through the immunoSEQ multiplex PCR assay. The table was pulled from immuneACCESS by TCRdb, which kept in-frame rearrangements only. Such tables lose some clones; where checked, under half of the loss comes from unresolved V genes, and the rest has no known cause. The sample contains 100,000 to 110,000 clones, around four fifths of them found a single time. The top ten clones comprise less than 35% of the sample. What was sequenced was peripheral blood. Receptors were obtained from a man aged 70 or older with active or convalescent COVID-19.

This clone was counted a few times. This chain links TRBV6-5 with TRBJ1-5; D is perhaps TRBD1 (5 bases). Germline V CDR1 and CDR2: MNHEY, SVGAGI. Trimming removed 6 bases at V and 6 bases at J, with 15 bases between. The CDR3 contains 14 residues. Here the CDR3 DNA reads TGTGCCAGCAGACATCGGAGGGGCGGTCAGCCCCAGCATTTT. It is translated as CASRHRRGGQPQHF.

CDR3 bases: TGTGCCAGCAGCTTCTCCAGTGGGACAGGGAGCAATCAGCCCCAGCATTTT. This codes for CASSFSSGTGSNQPQHF. This sequence joins TRBV7-9 and TRBJ1-5; 9 bases are shared with TRBD1. Germline CDR1 SEHNR, CDR2 FQNEAQ (reference sequence). After removal of 3 bases from V and 1 base from J, the junction contained 7 bases not matched to a gene. This CDR3 spans 17 amino acids.

This chain links TRBV4-1 with TRBJ1-4; 10 nucleotides match TRBD1. Trimming removed 0 bases from V and 3 bases from J; junction bases left unmatched: 10. The CDR3 spans 19 residues. Germline values: CDR1 MGHRA, CDR2 YSYEKL. CDR3 DNA sequence: TGCGCCAGCAGCCAAGATTGGGAGACAGGGGGCAGATCTAATGAAAAACTGTTTTTT. Translation: CASSQDWETGGRSNEKLFF.

The chain recombines TRBV24-1 with TRBJ1-5; D is possibly TRBD1 (6 bases). This CDR3 has 16 residues. Trimming pared 3 bases from V and 3 bases from J, leaving 14 bases between. From germline, CDR1 is KGHDR and CDR2 SFDVKD. The chain's CDR3 is CATSDARQAHNQPQHF. In DNA form, the CDR3 reads TGTGCCACCAGTGATGCTCGACAGGCCCACAATCAGCCCCAGCATTTT.

The V gene is TRBV5-1, the J gene TRBJ1-1, with TRBD1 matching 7 bases. CDR3 length: 14 residues. Germline loops: CDR1 SGHRS, CDR2 YFSETQ. V shed 2 bases and J 4 bases; nucleotides not matched to a gene: 5. The chain's CDR3 is CASSFMDRTTEAFF. The CDR3 DNA reads TGCGCCAGCAGCTTTATGGACAGGACCACTGAAGCTTTCTTT.

CDR3 loop: CASSPQTQVLFSGANVLTF. For the CDR3, the DNA is TGCGCCAGCAGCCCCCAGACCCAGGTTCTCTTCTCTGGGGCCAACGTCCTGACTTTC. The V call is TRBV5-1, the J call TRBJ2-6; D remains unclear. CDR3 length equals 19 residues. Germline-derived CDR1 and CDR2 are SGHRS and YFSETQ. The V end was cut by 4 bases, the J end by 0 bases, with 20 bases between.

V gene TRBV7-2 combines with J gene TRBJ2-5, with a weak D call TRBD2 (6 bases). Looked up from germline, CDR1 is SGHTA and CDR2 is FQGNSA. This CDR3 has 14 amino acids. V was trimmed by 10 bases and J by 4 bases, leaving 19 bases between them. CDR3 sequence (DNA): TGTGCCACCGGAACCGGGTGGCGGGGAGAGACCCAGTACTTC. This codes for CATGTGWRGETQYF.

The V and J genes are TRBV5-6 and TRBJ1-1, with 7 bases lining up with TRBD1. CDR1 and CDR2 (germline): SGHDT, YYEEEE. The trim removed 2 bases at V and 4 bases at J, leaving 11 bases unmatched. The CDR3 totals 16 residues. CDR3 DNA sequence: TGTGCCAGCAGCTTTTTATCGGGGGCAGGGGGCACTGAAGCTTTCTTT. Residues: CASSFLSGAGGTEAFF.

The chain links TRBV28 to TRBJ1-1; D unresolved. The length of the CDR3 is 14 residues. CDR1 MDHEN and CDR2 SYDVKM come from the germline V gene. With 2 bases removed from V and 2 bases from J, the gap between germline ends came to 9 bases. CDR3 nucleotides: TGTGCCAGCAGTTTAGCACAGATCAACACTGAAGCTTTCTTT. Its translation: CASSLAQINTEAFF.